This T cell receptor beta chain was profiled in a study of cytomegalovirus exposure and HLA in healthy donors. Overall study findings and caveats: Some V segments, including TRBV6-2 and TRBV6-3, were excluded as indistinguishable. Fewer N-insertions (relative to the roughly 720-donor mean) were reportedly seen in an Asian-associated ancestry cluster in a later analysis.

In regard to this clone: The target antigen is unknown.

The CDR3 runs to 19 residues. From germline, CDR1 is MNHNS and CDR2 SASEGT. The V gene lost 1 base and the J gene lost 0 bases, with 19 bases spanning the gap. Vbeta (60) and Jbeta (13) primers were used in the PCR. Assay: immunoSEQ multiplex PCR; the TCRdb copy retains only in-frame clones and omits some. In the table there are 85,000 to 130,000 clones, approximately 80% of which are singletons. Sequencing was carried out using PBMCs. The TCR comes from a woman aged 18-29 years in good health and CMV-seropositive. The chain is built from TRBV6-1 and TRBJ1-5; no clear D gene. The CDR3 region is CASSEEPPSLVFSNQPQHF. CDR3 nucleotides: TGTGCCAGCAGTGAAGAGCCCCCGAGTTTGGTCTTTAGCAATCAGCCCCAGCATTTT.